Given below is one TCR beta chain in context. Here immunoSEQ multiplex PCR was the method, and the copy in TCRdb shows in-frame clones only, minus some. Of under 100,000 clones in the sample, approximately 93% were seen once. This record belongs to a study of control samples from healthy donors and cancer patients. Trimming took 5 bases from V and 2 from J; bases not matched to a gene: 15. The CDR3 sequence is 18 residues long. CDR1 is SGHNT, CDR2 YENEEA, per germline. The J gene is TRBJ2-1, the V gene TRBV11-3; 7 positions match TRBD1. This receptor was obtained from a woman in her twenties or thirties in good health. Sequenced sample: blood. The CDR3 region is CASSPGTDFYRTYNEQFF. The CDR3 DNA reads TGTGCCAGCAGCCCCGGGACAGACTTTTACCGAACCTACAATGAGCAGTTCTTC.